The 12 T cell receptor beta chains presented below share a single source sample, sequenced in a study of a mutant IDH1 vaccine in newly diagnosed glioma (dated by TCRdb to the early 2020s). Their antigens are not known. The sample's time point label, in plain terms: week 35, safety follow-up. Each vaccine dose, consisting of 300 ug of a 20-mer mutant IDH1 peptide in Montanide, was administered subcutaneously with topical imiquimod. The method behind the library was the immunoSEQ multiplex PCR assay. Not all clones reach the TCRdb copy of this immuneACCESS table, which keeps in-frame sequences only. Checked studies attribute under half of the gap to unresolved V genes and leave the rest unexplained. The sample table holds tens of thousands of clones, of which about 88% were seen once. Of the sample, 2% to 2.5% is held by the ten largest clones. The sample in question was PBMCs, obtained from a glioma patient whose treatment included an IDH1 peptide vaccine. Source of these receptors: a man aged 30-40 years with glioma.

The sample holds a few counts of this clone. The J gene is TRBJ2-5, the V gene TRBV11-2, with D tentatively TRBD1 (6 bases). The CDR3 consists of 15 residues. V was pared by 5 bases and J by 1 base, with 14 bases between. In germline, CDR1 is SGHAT, CDR2 FQNNGV. CDR3 bases: TGTGCCAGCAGCCCCCAAGGACAGCCCCAAGAGACCCAGTACTTC. This translates into CASSPQGQPQETQYF.

The chain recombines TRBV15 with TRBJ1-1; weak D call: TRBD1 (6 bases). With 1 base removed from V and 1 base from J, the gap between germline ends came to 10 bases. The CDR3 consists of 15 residues. The germline CDR1 and CDR2 sequences are LNHNV and YYDKDF (reference sequence). DNA of the CDR3: TGTGCCACCAGCAGAGGGGGGGCTGAGAACACTGAAGCTTTCTTT. As protein: CATSRGGAENTEAFF.

V and J are TRBV5-4 and TRBJ1-5; a weak D match, TRBD1 (6 bases). Germline V gene sequence: CDR1 SGHNT, CDR2 YYREEE (reference sequence). The ends were cut back, 2 bases at V and 5 bases at J, with 8 bases in the middle. The CDR3 runs to 13 residues. CDR3 nucleotides: TGTGCCAGCAGCTTACAGGGCCATCAGCCCCAGCATTTT. It encodes CASSLQGHQPQHF.

This clone was recorded once. The CDR3 here is CASSFGQGYYEQYF. The CDR3 DNA reads as TGCGCCAGCAGTTTCGGACAGGGGTACTACGAGCAGTACTTC. This sequence joins TRBV5-1 and TRBJ2-7; 9 nucleotides line up with TRBD1. Germline assignment: CDR1 SGHRS and CDR2 YFSETQ. The J segment lost 3 bases and the V segment lost 5 bases, leaving 6 bases of the junction unmatched. CDR3 length: 14 amino acids.

V usage is TRBV11-1 and J usage is TRBJ1-2; the D gene is possibly TRBD1 (6 bases). This CDR3 comprises 19 residues. Trimming shortened V by 4 bases and J by 2 bases, and 26 bases separated the two germline ends. Per the germline V gene, CDR1 is SGHAT and CDR2 is FQDESV (reference sequence). In DNA, the CDR3 is TGTGCCAGCAGCTCCTACGTTCCGGGACACTTTCTCCCCAACTATGGCTACACCTTC. It translates to CASSSYVPGHFLPNYGYTF.

This chain connects TRBV4-2 to TRBJ2-3, with TRBD2 as a possible D gene (7 bases). In germline, CDR1 is LGHNA, CDR2 YNFKEQ. CDR3 length equals 15 residues. The V end was cut by 3 bases, the J end by 2 bases, with 12 bases between. This chain's CDR3 is CASSQGGAATDTQYF. The CDR3 DNA is TGTGCCAGCAGCCAGGGGGGGGCGGCCACAGATACGCAGTATTTT.

The genes are TRBV9 and TRBJ1-2; a possible D gene is TRBD1 (6 bases). Germline V gene lookup returns CDR1 SGDLS and CDR2 YYNGEE. This CDR3 has 15 amino acids. The germline V and J ends were trimmed by 4 bases and 4 bases, with 17 bases remaining between them. CDR3 coding DNA: TGTGCCAGCAGCCCACCGGGGGGGCGGCCCTATGGCTACACCTTC. Protein product: CASSPPGGRPYGYTF.

The chain is built from TRBV7-2 and TRBJ1-2, with TRBD1 matching over 8 bases. The CDR3 has 14 residues. The trim removed 5 bases at V and 3 bases at J, leaving 5 bases unmatched. Germline assignment: CDR1 SGHTA and CDR2 FQGNSA. The CDR3 spells CASSENRGDYGYTF. CDR3 sequence (DNA): TGTGCCAGCAGCGAAAACAGGGGGGACTATGGCTACACCTTC.

V usage is TRBV7-8 and J usage is TRBJ2-1, with 7 positions matching TRBD2. This CDR3 is 16 amino acids long. Germline assignment: CDR1 SGHVS and CDR2 FQNEAQ. V lost 5 bases, J lost 6 bases, and 13 bases stayed unmatched. The CDR3 DNA is TGTGCCAGCAGCCCCCAGAAAGCGGGGCATCCCAATGAGCAGTTCTTC. The encoded protein is CASSPQKAGHPNEQFF.

V and J are TRBV6-6 and TRBJ1-6, with 7 bases fitting TRBD1. This CDR3 comprises 16 residues. The junction had 6 bases not matched to a gene; V was cut back by 2 bases and J by 5 bases. Germline V lookup: CDR1 MNHNY, CDR2 SVGAGI (reference sequence). The chain's CDR3 is CASSYRQGSNNSPLHF. CDR3 bases: TGTGCCAGCAGTTACCGACAGGGTTCAAATAATTCACCCCTCCACTTT.

The rearrangement uses TRBV4-3 and TRBJ2-1, with D possibly being TRBD1 (6 bases). V lost 4 bases and J 0 bases, leaving 13 bases between the germline ends. The germline V gene has CDR1 LGHNA and CDR2 YSLEER. This CDR3 contains 16 residues. CDR3 sequence reads: CASSRGHYSSYNEQFF. The CDR3 coding sequence is TGCGCCAGCAGCCGGGGACATTATAGCTCCTACAATGAGCAGTTCTTC.

The chain uses TRBV15 and TRBJ2-5; 8 nucleotides line up with TRBD1. The CDR3 has 14 amino acids. The J segment lost 5 bases and the V segment lost 1 base, leaving 3 bases of the junction unmatched. The germline gives CDR1 LNHNV, CDR2 YYDKDF (reference sequence). The CDR3 reads CATSRGTGRETQYF. CDR3 coding DNA: TGTGCCACCAGCAGAGGGACAGGGAGGGAGACCCAGTACTTC.